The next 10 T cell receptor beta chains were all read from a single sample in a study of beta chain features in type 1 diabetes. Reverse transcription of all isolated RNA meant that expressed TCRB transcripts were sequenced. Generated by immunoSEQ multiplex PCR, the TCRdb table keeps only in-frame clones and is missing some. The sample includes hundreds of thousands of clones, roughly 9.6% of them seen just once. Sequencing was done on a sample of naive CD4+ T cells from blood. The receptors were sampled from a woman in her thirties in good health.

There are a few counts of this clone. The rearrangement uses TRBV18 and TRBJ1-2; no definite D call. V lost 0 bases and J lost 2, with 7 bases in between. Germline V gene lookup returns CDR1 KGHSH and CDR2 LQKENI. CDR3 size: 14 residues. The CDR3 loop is CASSPPPVNYGYTF. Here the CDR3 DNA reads TGTGCCAGCTCACCACCGCCGGTGAACTATGGCTACACCTTC.

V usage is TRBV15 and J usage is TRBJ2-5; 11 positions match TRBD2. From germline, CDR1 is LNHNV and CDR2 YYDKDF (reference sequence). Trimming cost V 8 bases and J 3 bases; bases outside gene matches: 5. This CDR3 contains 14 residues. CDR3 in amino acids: CATSIAGGKETQYF. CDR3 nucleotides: TGTGCCACCTCCATAGCGGGAGGGAAAGAGACCCAGTACTTC.

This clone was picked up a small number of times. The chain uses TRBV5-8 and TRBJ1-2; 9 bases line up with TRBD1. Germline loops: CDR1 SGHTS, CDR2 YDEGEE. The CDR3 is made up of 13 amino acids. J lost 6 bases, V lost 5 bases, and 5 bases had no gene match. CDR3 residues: CASRWTGVNGYTF. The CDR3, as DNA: TGTGCCAGCAGATGGACAGGGGTAAATGGCTACACCTTC. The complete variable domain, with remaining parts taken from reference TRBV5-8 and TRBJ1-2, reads EAGVTQSPTHLIKTRGQQATLRCSPISGHTSVYWYQQALGLGLQFLLWYDEGEERNRGNFPPRFSGRQFPNYSSELNVNALELEDSALYLCASRWTGVNGYTFGSGTRLTVV.

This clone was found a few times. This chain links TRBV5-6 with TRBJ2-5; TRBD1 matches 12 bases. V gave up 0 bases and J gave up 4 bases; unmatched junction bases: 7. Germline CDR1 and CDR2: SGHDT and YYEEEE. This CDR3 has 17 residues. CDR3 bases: TGTGCCAGCAGCTTGGCCAAGGGGACAGGGGGCCGAGAGACCCAGTACTTC. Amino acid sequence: CASSLAKGTGGRETQYF.

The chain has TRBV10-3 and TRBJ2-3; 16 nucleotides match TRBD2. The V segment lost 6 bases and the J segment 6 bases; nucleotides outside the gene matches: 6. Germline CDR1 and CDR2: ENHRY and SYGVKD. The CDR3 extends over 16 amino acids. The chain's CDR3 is CAIRGLAGGTGDTQYF. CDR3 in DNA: TGTGCCATCAGGGGACTAGCGGGAGGGACGGGGGATACGCAGTATTTT.

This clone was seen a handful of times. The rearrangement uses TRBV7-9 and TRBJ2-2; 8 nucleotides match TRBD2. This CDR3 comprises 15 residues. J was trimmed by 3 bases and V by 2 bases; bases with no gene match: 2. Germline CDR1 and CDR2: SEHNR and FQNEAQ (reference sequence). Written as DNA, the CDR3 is TGTGCCAGCAGCTTAACCGGGAGGGACACCGGGGAGCTGTTTTTT. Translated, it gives CASSLTGRDTGELFF.

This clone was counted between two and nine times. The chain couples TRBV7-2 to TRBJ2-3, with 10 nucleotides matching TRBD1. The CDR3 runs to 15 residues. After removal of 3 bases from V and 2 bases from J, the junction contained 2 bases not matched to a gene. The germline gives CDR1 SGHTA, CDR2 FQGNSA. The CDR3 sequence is CASSFRQGATDTQYF. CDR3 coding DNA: TGTGCCAGCAGCTTTCGACAGGGGGCCACAGATACGCAGTATTTT.

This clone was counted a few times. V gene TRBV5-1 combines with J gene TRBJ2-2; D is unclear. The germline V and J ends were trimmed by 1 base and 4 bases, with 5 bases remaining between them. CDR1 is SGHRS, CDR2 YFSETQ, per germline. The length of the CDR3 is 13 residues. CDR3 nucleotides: TGCGCCAGCAGCTTGCCCCTCACCGGGGAGCTGTTTTTT. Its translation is CASSLPLTGELFF.

In DNA, the CDR3 is TGTGCCAGCAGCACGCCACGGGATTACACCGGGGAGCTGTTTTTT. Encoded protein: CASSTPRDYTGELFF. The chain combines TRBV7-8 with TRBJ2-2, with a tentative D call TRBD2 (5 bases). The germline V and J ends were trimmed by 5 bases and 3 bases, with 13 bases remaining between them. Per germline, CDR1 SGHVS and CDR2 FQNEAQ. The CDR3 totals 15 residues.

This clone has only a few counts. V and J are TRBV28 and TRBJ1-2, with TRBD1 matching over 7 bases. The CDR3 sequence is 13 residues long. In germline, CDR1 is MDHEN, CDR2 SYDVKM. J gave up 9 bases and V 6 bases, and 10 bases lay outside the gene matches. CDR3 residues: CASRRTGEFRYTF. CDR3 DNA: TGTGCCAGCAGGAGAACAGGGGAATTTCGCTACACCTTC.